Here is one T cell receptor beta chain with its context. Its antigen is currently unknown. This specimen belongs to a study of T cells after yellow fever vaccination. Points from the study as a whole: FACS-sorted repertoires might harbor abundant contaminating clonotypes from the bulk population.

TCRdb analysed the 5' RACE reads with MiXCR anew, one entry per CDR3 protein. The sample has about 350,000 distinct CDR3 sequences, about 9.9% seen once. This CDR3 is built from 17 residues. Germline V gene data show CDR1 as SGHTA and CDR2 as FQGNSA. V lost 6 bases, J lost 3 bases, and 12 bases stayed unmatched. The gene calls are TRBV7-2 and TRBJ2-3; 10 nucleotides agree with TRBD1. The receptor was derived from a man in his late teens or twenties who received the YFV17D yellow fever vaccine. The sequencing used PBMCs, collected on the day of the first yellow fever vaccination. DNA for the CDR3: TGTGCCAGCAGTTTTCCAACCCAGGGACAGGGGACAGATACGCAGTATTTT. Protein: CASSFPTQGQGTDTQYF.